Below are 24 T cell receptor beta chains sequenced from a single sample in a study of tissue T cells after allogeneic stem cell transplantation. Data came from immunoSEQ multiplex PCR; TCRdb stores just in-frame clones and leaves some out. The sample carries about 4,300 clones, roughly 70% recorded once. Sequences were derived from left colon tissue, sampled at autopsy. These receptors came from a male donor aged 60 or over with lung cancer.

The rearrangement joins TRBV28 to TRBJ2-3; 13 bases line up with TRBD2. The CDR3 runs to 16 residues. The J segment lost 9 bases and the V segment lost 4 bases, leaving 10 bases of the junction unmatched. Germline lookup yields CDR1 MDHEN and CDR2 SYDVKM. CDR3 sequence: CASSSGLAGNSRTQYF. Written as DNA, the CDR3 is TGTGCCAGCAGTTCGGGACTAGCGGGAAACTCGCGGACGCAGTATTTT.

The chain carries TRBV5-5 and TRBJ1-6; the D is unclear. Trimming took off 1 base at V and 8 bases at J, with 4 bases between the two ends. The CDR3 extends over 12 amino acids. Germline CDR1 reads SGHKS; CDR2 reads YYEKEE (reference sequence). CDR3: CASSLTDSPLHF. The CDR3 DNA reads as TGTGCCAGCAGCTTGACTGATTCACCCCTCCACTTT.

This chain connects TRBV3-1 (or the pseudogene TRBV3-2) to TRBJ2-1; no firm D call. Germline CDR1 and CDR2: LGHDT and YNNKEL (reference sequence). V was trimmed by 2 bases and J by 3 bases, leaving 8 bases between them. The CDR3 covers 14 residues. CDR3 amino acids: CASSQSYYYNEQFF. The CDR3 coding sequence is TGTGCCAGCAGCCAATCTTACTACTACAATGAGCAGTTCTTC.

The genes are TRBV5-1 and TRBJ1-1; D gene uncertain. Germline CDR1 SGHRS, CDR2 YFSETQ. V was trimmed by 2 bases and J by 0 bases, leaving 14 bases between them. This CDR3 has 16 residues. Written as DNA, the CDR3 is TGCGCCAGCAGCTTATTCGTCCTATGGCTGAACACTGAAGCTTTCTTT. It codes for CASSLFVLWLNTEAFF.

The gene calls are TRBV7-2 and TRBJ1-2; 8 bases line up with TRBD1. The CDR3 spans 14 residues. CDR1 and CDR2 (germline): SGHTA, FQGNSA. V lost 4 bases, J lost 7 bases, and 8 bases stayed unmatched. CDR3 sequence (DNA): TGTGCCAGCAGCTCTTCAGGGGGCGCAGGTGGCTACACCTTC. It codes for CASSSSGGAGGYTF.

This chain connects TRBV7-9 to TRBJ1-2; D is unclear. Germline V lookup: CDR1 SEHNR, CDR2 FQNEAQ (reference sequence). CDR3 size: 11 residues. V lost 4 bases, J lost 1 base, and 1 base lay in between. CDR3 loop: CASSYNYGYTF. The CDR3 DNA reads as TGTGCCAGCAGCTATAACTATGGCTACACCTTC.

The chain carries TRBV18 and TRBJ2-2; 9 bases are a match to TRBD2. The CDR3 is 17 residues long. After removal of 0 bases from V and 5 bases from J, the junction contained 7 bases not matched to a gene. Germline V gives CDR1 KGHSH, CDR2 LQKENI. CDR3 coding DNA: TGTGCCAGCTCACCACCGTTTAGCGGGAGCGGTACCGGGGAGCTGTTTTTT. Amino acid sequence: CASSPPFSGSGTGELFF. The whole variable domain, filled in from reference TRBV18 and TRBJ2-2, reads NAGVMQNPRHLVRRRGQEARLRCSPMKGHSHVYWYRQLPEEGLKFMVYLQKENIIDESGMPKERFSAEFPKEGPSILRIQQVVRGDSAAYFCASSPPFSGSGTGELFFGEGSRLTVL.

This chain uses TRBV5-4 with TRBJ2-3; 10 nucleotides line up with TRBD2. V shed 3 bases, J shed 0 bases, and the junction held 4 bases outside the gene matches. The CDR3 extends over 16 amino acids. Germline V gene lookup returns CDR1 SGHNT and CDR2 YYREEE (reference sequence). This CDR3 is CASSSWGLASTDTQYF. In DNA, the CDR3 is TGTGCCAGCAGCTCTTGGGGACTAGCGAGCACAGATACGCAGTATTTT.

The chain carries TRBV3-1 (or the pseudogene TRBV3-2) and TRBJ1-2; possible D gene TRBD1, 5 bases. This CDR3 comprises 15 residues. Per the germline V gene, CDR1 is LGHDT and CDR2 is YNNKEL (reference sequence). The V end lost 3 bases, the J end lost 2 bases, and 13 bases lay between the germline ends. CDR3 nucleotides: TGTGCCAGCAGCCATCGGGGGGATCCAAACTATGGCTACACCTTC. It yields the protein CASSHRGDPNYGYTF.

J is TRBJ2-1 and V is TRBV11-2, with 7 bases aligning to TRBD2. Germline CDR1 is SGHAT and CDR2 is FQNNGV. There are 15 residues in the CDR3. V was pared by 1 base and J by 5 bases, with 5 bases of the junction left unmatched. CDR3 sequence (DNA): TGTGCCAGCAGCTTAGGCCGAGCGGGGCACAATGAGCAGTTCTTC. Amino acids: CASSLGRAGHNEQFF.

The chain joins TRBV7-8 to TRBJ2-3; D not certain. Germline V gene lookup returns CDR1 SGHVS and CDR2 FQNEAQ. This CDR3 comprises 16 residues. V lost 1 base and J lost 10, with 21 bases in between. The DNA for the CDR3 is TGTGCCAGCAGCTTAGTTTCCGGGCTAGTCGATGCCGCGCAGTATTTT. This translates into CASSLVSGLVDAAQYF.

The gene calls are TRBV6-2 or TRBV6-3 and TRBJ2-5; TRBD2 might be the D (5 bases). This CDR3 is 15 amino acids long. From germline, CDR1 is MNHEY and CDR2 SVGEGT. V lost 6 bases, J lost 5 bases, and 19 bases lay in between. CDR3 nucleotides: TGTGCCAGCAGCCGCCGGGGAGAGCGCTTGGAGACCCAGTACTTC. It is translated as CASSRRGERLETQYF.

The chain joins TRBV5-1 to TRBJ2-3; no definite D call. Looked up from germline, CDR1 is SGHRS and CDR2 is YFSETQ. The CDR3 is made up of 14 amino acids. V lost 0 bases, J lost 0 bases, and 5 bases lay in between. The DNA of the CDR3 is TGCGCCAGCAGCTTGGCGGAGAGCACAGATACGCAGTATTTT. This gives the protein CASSLAESTDTQYF.

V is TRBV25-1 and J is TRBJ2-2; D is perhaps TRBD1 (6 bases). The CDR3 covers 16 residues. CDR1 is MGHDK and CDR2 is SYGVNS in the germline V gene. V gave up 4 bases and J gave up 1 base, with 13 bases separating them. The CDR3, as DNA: TGTGCCAGCAGTGCCAGGGGCGCCAAGAACACCGGGGAGCTGTTTTTT. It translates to CASSARGAKNTGELFF.

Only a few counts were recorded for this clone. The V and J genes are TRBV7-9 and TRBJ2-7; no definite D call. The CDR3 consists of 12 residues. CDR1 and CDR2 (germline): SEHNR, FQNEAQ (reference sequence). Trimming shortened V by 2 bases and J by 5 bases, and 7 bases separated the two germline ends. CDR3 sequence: CASSLRGNEQYF. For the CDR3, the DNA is TGTGCCAGCAGCTTACGCGGAAACGAGCAGTACTTC.

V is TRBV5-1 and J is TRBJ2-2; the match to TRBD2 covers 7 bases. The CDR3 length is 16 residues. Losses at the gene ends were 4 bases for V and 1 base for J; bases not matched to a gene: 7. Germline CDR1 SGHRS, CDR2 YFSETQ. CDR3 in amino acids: CASSASGSGNTGELFF. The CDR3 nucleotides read TGCGCCAGCAGCGCTAGCGGTTCGGGGAACACCGGGGAGCTGTTTTTT.

The CDR3 DNA reads TGTGCCAGCAGTGACAGGGATAGCAATCAGCCCCAGCATTTT. This encodes CASSDRDSNQPQHF. This chain connects TRBV6-1 to TRBJ1-5; D possibly corresponds to TRBD1 (5 bases). CDR3 size: 14 residues. Germline CDR1 and CDR2: MNHNS and SASEGT. V was pared by 3 bases and J by 0 bases, with 6 bases between.

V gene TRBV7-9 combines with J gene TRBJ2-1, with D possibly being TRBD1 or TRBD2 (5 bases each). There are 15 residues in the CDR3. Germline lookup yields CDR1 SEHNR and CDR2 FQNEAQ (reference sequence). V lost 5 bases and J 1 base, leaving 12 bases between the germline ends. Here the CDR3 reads CASSPPGSSYNEQFF. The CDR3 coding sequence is TGTGCCAGCAGCCCCCCAGGGAGTTCCTACAATGAGCAGTTCTTC.

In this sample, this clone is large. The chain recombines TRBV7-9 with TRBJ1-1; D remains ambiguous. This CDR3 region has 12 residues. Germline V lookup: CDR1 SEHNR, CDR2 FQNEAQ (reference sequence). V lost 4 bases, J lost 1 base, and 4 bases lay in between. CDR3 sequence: CASSWTNTEAFF. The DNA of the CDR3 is TGTGCCAGCAGCTGGACGAACACTGAAGCTTTCTTT.

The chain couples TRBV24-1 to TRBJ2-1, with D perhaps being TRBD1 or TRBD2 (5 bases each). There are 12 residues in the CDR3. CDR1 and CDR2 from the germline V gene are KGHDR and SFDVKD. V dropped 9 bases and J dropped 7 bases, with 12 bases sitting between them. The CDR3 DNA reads TGTGCCACCGAGGGGCTTGGAAATGAGCAGTTCTTC. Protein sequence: CATEGLGNEQFF.

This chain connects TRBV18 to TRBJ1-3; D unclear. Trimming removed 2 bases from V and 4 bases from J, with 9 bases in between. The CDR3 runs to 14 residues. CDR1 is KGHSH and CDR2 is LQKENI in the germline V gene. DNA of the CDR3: TGTGCCAGCTCACCAGAGCAGACCGGAAACACCATATATTTT. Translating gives CASSPEQTGNTIYF. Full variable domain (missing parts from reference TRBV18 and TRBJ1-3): NAGVMQNPRHLVRRRGQEARLRCSPMKGHSHVYWYRQLPEEGLKFMVYLQKENIIDESGMPKERFSAEFPKEGPSILRIQQVVRGDSAAYFCASSPEQTGNTIYFGEGSWLTVV.

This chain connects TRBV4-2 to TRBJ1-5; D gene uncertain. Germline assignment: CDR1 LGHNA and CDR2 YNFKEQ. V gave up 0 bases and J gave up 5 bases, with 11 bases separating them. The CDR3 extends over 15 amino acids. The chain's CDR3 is CASSQDWGQHQPQHF. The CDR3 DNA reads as TGTGCCAGCAGCCAAGATTGGGGTCAGCATCAGCCCCAGCATTTT.

For the CDR3, the DNA is TGTGCCAGCAGCCCCTACGAGCAGTACTTC. It codes for CASSPYEQYF. V is TRBV7-9 and J is TRBJ2-7; no definite D call. CDR1 is SEHNR and CDR2 is FQNEAQ in the germline V gene (reference sequence). Between the trimmed V and J ends, which lost 5 bases and 2 bases, there was a span of 1 base. The CDR3 loop spans 10 amino acids.

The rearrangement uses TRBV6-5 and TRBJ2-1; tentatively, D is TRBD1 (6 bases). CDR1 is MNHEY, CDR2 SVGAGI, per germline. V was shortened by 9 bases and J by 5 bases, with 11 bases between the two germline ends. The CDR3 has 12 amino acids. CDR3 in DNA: TGTGCCAGTAGGACAGCCCACAATGAGCAGTTCTTC. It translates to CASRTAHNEQFF.